This is a list of T cell receptor beta chains from one sample in a study of OX40 agonist ivuxolimab in advanced cancers. The assay was immunoSEQ multiplex PCR, and TCRdb's table has in-frame clones only and misses some. The sample includes around 66,000 clones, about 80% seen only once; the top ten take about 4.8%. The source was CD4+ or CD8+ T cells sorted from blood, collected in a trial of the OX40 agonist ivuxolimab. These receptors all come from an adult with an advanced solid tumor such as melanoma, head and neck, liver or kidney cancer. The CDR3 runs from the conserved cysteine through the conserved F or W. The D gene is left open where the match is weak. Not every row has a clone size; where given, it reads once, few, many or a size class.

v_call: TRBV2
j_call: TRBJ1-5
clone_size: few
cdr3_length: 12
d_call: NA
cdr3_nt: TGTGCCAGCAGGGACAGCAATCAGCCCCAGCATTTT
cdr3_aa: CASRDSNQPQHF

v_call: TRBV7-3
j_call: TRBJ2-1
clone_size: NA
cdr3_length: 14
d_call: NA
cdr3_nt: TGTGCCAGCAGCTTGGGCGGGGCGAGGAATGAGCAGTTCTTC
cdr3_aa: CASSLGGARNEQFF

v_call: TRBV5-1
j_call: TRBJ1-5
clone_size: NA
cdr3_length: 13
d_call: NA
cdr3_nt: TGCGCCAGCAGCTTGGGACAAAATCAGCCCCAGCATTTT
cdr3_aa: CASSLGQNQPQHF

v_call: TRBV27
j_call: TRBJ1-6
clone_size: NA
cdr3_length: 13
d_call: NA
cdr3_nt: TGTGCCAGCATGGTAGGGGACTTTTCACCCCTCCACTTT
cdr3_aa: CASMVGDFSPLHF

v_call: TRBV28
j_call: TRBJ1-2
clone_size: NA
cdr3_length: 13
d_call: TRBD1
cdr3_nt: TGTGCCAGCAGGTCGACAGGGGTCGATGGCTACACCTTC
cdr3_aa: CASRSTGVDGYTF

v_call: TRBV19
j_call: TRBJ2-7
clone_size: few
cdr3_length: 16
d_call: TRBD1
cdr3_nt: TGTGCCAGTAGTATCCTCGGGACAGGGGGCGCGGCCGAGCAGTACTTC
cdr3_aa: CASSILGTGGAAEQYF

v_call: TRBV9
j_call: TRBJ1-1
clone_size: NA
cdr3_length: 14
d_call: TRBD1
cdr3_nt: TGTGCCAGCAGCGCCCGGACAGGGGGAACTGAAGCTTTCTTT
cdr3_aa: CASSARTGGTEAFF

v_call: TRBV12-2
j_call: TRBJ2-7
clone_size: NA
cdr3_length: 18
d_call: NA
cdr3_nt: TGTGCAAGTCGCTTTTTCCCCCATCCACAGGGGGGTGCCTACGAGCAGTACTTC
cdr3_aa: CASRFFPHPQGGAYEQYF

v_call: TRBV28
j_call: TRBJ1-3
clone_size: once
cdr3_length: 11
d_call: NA
cdr3_nt: TGTGCCAGCGGGGGGGTAAACACCATATATTTT
cdr3_aa: CASGGVNTIYF

v_call: TRBV5-1
j_call: TRBJ1-1
clone_size: NA
cdr3_length: 16
d_call: TRBD1
cdr3_nt: TGCGCCAGCAGTTATACCCGAGACAGGGCGGCCGCTGAAGCTTTCTTT
cdr3_aa: CASSYTRDRAAAEAFF

v_call: TRBV5-1
j_call: TRBJ2-5
clone_size: NA
cdr3_length: 14
d_call: TRBD1
cdr3_nt: TGCGCCAGCAGCTTGCTACAGGGGTTGGAGACCCAGTACTTC
cdr3_aa: CASSLLQGLETQYF

v_call: TRBV2
j_call: TRBJ2-4
clone_size: NA
cdr3_length: 11
d_call: NA
cdr3_nt: TGTGCCAGCGGCCCCAAAAACATTCAGTACTTC
cdr3_aa: CASGPKNIQYF

v_call: TRBV7-2
j_call: TRBJ2-5
clone_size: NA
cdr3_length: 13
d_call: NA
cdr3_nt: TGTGCCAGCAGCTTAGTTAGGCAAGAGACCCAGTACTTC
cdr3_aa: CASSLVRQETQYF

v_call: TRBV18
j_call: TRBJ1-5
clone_size: NA
cdr3_length: 16
d_call: NA
cdr3_nt: TGTGCCAGCTCACCAGGCCAGCCCTCCAGCAATCAGCCCCAGCATTTT
cdr3_aa: CASSPGQPSSNQPQHF

v_call: TRBV5-1
j_call: TRBJ2-3
clone_size: NA
cdr3_length: 15
d_call: NA
cdr3_nt: TGCGCCAGCAGCTTGGACGGAACAAGCACAGATACGCAGTATTTT
cdr3_aa: CASSLDGTSTDTQYF

v_call: TRBV19
j_call: TRBJ2-3
clone_size: NA
cdr3_length: 17
d_call: NA
cdr3_nt: TGTGCCAGTAGTATTTCCAGGATTGGAGGGTACACAGATACGCAGTATTTT
cdr3_aa: CASSISRIGGYTDTQYF

v_call: TRBV4-2
j_call: TRBJ2-5
clone_size: NA
cdr3_length: 14
d_call: NA
cdr3_nt: TGTGCCAGCAGAGGGCCGGGCGGTGAAGAGACCCAGTACTTC
cdr3_aa: CASRGPGGEETQYF

v_call: TRBV11-3
j_call: TRBJ2-3
clone_size: NA
cdr3_length: 17
d_call: NA
cdr3_nt: TGTGCCAGCAGCTCCTCAATGAGCGACCCGCAGACAGATACGCAGTATTTT
cdr3_aa: CASSSSMSDPQTDTQYF

v_call: TRBV6-5
j_call: TRBJ1-5
clone_size: NA
cdr3_length: 15
d_call: NA
cdr3_nt: TGTGCCAGCAGGATAACACAGGGCCCCAATCAGCCCCAGCATTTT
cdr3_aa: CASRITQGPNQPQHF

v_call: TRBV4-3
j_call: TRBJ1-2
clone_size: NA
cdr3_length: 15
d_call: NA
cdr3_nt: TGCGCCAGCAGCCAAGTCTGGACAGAGGATCATGGCTACACCTTC
cdr3_aa: CASSQVWTEDHGYTF

v_call: TRBV5-1
j_call: TRBJ1-4
clone_size: once
cdr3_length: 16
d_call: NA
cdr3_nt: TGCGCCAGCAGTCGGGAACAGGGAGTGGTCAATGAAAAACTGTTTTTT
cdr3_aa: CASSREQGVVNEKLFF

v_call: TRBV7-9
j_call: TRBJ1-2
clone_size: NA
cdr3_length: 16
d_call: NA
cdr3_nt: TGTGCCAGCAGCTTAGGTTCGGGGGTTTTCGACTATGGCTACACCTTC
cdr3_aa: CASSLGSGVFDYGYTF

v_call: TRBV5-1
j_call: TRBJ2-3
clone_size: once
cdr3_length: 16
d_call: TRBD2
cdr3_nt: TGCGCCAGCAGCTTGGCAGCGGGGGGGCTGACAGATACGCAGTATTTT
cdr3_aa: CASSLAAGGLTDTQYF

v_call: TRBV27
j_call: TRBJ1-6
clone_size: NA
cdr3_length: 16
d_call: NA
cdr3_nt: TGTGCCAGCAGTCGCCGTGTGGGGGTACATAATTCACCCCTCCACTTT
cdr3_aa: CASSRRVGVHNSPLHF

v_call: TRBV19
j_call: TRBJ2-3
clone_size: NA
cdr3_length: 13
d_call: TRBD1
cdr3_nt: TGTGCCAGTACGAGGCAGGGGGCAGATACGCAGTATTTT
cdr3_aa: CASTRQGADTQYF

v_call: TRBV18
j_call: TRBJ2-7
clone_size: few
cdr3_length: 16
d_call: NA
cdr3_nt: TGTGCCAGCTCACCACTGGTCCCGGAGGGAGGAGGTGAGCAGTACTTC
cdr3_aa: CASSPLVPEGGGEQYF

v_call: TRBV5-4
j_call: TRBJ2-5
clone_size: NA
cdr3_length: 15
d_call: NA
cdr3_nt: TGTGCCAGCAGCCACCGGAGGGCGGAGAGGGAGACCCAGTACTTC
cdr3_aa: CASSHRRAERETQYF

v_call: TRBV6-6
j_call: TRBJ1-1
clone_size: NA
cdr3_length: 13
d_call: NA
cdr3_nt: TGTGCCAGCATTAACCAGGGGTATGCTGAAGCTTTCTTT
cdr3_aa: CASINQGYAEAFF

v_call: TRBV6-5
j_call: TRBJ2-5
clone_size: NA
cdr3_length: 13
d_call: NA
cdr3_nt: TGTGCCAGCAGTTCCCTAGGGATGGAGACCCAGTACTTC
cdr3_aa: CASSSLGMETQYF

v_call: TRBV5-1
j_call: TRBJ2-1
clone_size: NA
cdr3_length: 16
d_call: NA
cdr3_nt: TGCGCCAGCAGCTTGGGCCGGGACCTAACCTACAATGAGCAGTTCTTC
cdr3_aa: CASSLGRDLTYNEQFF

v_call: TRBV20-1
j_call: TRBJ2-5
clone_size: NA
cdr3_length: 10
d_call: NA
cdr3_nt: TGCAGTGCCCCGATGGTCGCCCAGTACTTC
cdr3_aa: CSAPMVAQYF

v_call: TRBV5-1
j_call: TRBJ2-3
clone_size: NA
cdr3_length: 15
d_call: NA
cdr3_nt: TGCGCCAGCAGCTTAACAGGTTTCGGGACAGATACGCAGTATTTT
cdr3_aa: CASSLTGFGTDTQYF